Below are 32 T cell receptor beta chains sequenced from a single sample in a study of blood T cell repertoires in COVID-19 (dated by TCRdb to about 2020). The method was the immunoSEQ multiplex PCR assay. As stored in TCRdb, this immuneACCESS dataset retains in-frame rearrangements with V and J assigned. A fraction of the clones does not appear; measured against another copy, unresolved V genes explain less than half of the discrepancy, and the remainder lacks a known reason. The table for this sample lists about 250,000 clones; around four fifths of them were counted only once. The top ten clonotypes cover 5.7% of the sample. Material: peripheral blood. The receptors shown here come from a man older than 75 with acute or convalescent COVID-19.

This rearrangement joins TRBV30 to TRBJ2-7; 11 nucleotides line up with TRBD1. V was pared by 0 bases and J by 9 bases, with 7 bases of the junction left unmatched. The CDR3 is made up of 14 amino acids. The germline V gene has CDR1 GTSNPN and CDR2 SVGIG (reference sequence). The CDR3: CAWSVHGQGARQYF. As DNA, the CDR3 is TGTGCCTGGAGTGTACATGGACAGGGGGCTAGGCAGTACTTC.

CDR3 sequence reads: CASSLKAGGPIEQYF. In DNA form, the CDR3 reads TGTGCCAGCAGTTTAAAGGCGGGAGGGCCTATCGAGCAGTACTTC. The chain is built from TRBV28 and TRBJ2-7; the match to TRBD2 covers 9 bases. V was clipped by 2 bases and J by 6 bases; unmatched bases: 8. Germline V CDR1 and CDR2: MDHEN, SYDVKM. This CDR3 region has 15 residues.

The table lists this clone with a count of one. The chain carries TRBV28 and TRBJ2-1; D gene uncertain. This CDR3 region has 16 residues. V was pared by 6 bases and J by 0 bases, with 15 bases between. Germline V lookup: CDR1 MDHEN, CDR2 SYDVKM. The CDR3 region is CASRQRAQSSYNEQFF. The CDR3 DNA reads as TGTGCCAGCAGACAACGAGCACAGAGCTCCTACAATGAGCAGTTCTTC.

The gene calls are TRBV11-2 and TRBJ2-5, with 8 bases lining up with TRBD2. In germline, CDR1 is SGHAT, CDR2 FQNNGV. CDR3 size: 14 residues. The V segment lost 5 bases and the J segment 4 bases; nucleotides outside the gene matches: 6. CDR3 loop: CASSLSSGGETQYF. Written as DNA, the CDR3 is TGTGCCAGCAGCCTCTCGAGCGGGGGAGAGACCCAGTACTTC.

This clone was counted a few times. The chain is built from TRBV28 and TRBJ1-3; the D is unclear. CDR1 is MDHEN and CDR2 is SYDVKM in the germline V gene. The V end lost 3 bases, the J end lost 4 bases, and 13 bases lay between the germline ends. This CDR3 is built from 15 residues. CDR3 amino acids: CASSFASQAGNTIYF. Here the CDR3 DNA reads TGTGCCAGCAGTTTTGCGTCTCAGGCGGGAAACACCATATATTTT. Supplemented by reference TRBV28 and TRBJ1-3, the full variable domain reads DVKVTQSSRYLVKRTGEKVFLECVQDMDHENMFWYRQDPGLGLRLIYFSYDVKMKEKGDIPEGYSVSREKKERFSLILESASTNQTSMYLCASSFASQAGNTIYFGEGSWLTVV.

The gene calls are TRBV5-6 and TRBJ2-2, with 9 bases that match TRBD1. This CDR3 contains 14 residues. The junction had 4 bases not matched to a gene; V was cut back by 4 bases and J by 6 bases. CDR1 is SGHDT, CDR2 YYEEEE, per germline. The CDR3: CASSGGTGSGELFF. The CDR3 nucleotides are TGTGCCAGCAGCGGGGGGACAGGGTCCGGGGAGCTGTTTTTT.

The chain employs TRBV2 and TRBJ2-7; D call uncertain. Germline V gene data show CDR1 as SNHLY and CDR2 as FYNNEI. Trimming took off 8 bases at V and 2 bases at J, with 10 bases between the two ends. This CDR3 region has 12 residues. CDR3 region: CASHLDAYEQYF. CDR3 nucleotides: TGTGCCAGCCACTTAGATGCCTACGAGCAGTACTTC. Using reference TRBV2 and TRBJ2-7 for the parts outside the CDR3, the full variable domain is EPEVTQTPSHQVTQMGQEVILRCVPISNHLYFYWYRQILGQKVEFLVSFYNNEISEKSEIFDDQFSVERPDGSNFTLKIRSTKLEDSAMYFCASHLDAYEQYFGPGTRLTVT.

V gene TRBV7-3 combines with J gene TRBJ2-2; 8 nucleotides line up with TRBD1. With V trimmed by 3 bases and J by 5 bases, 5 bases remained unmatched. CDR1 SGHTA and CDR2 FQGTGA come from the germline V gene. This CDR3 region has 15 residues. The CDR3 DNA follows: TGTGCCAGCAGCTTCTCAGGGGGCGCGACCGGGGAGCTGTTTTTT. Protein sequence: CASSFSGGATGELFF. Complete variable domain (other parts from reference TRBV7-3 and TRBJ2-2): GAGVSQTPSNKVTEKGKYVELRCDPISGHTALYWYRQSLGQGPEFLIYFQGTGAADDSGLPNDRFFAVRPEGSVSTLKIQRTERGDSAVYLCASSFSGGATGELFFGEGSRLTVL.

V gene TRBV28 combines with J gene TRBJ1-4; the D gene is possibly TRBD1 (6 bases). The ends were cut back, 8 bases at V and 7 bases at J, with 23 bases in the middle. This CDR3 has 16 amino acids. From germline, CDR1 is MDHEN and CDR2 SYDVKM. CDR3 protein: CASCDGEGGASEKLFF. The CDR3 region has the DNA TGTGCCAGCTGCGACGGTGAGGGGGGGGCTAGTGAAAAACTGTTTTTT.

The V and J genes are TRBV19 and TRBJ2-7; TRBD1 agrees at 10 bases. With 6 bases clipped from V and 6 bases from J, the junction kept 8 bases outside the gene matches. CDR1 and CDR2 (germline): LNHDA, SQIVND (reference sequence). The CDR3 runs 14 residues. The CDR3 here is CASSLIRDRGEQYF. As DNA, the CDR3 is TGTGCCAGTAGCTTAATAAGGGACAGGGGCGAGCAGTACTTC. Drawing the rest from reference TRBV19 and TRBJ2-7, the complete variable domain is DGGITQSPKYLFRKEGQNVTLSCEQNLNHDAMYWYRQDPGQGLRLIYYSQIVNDFQKGDIAEGYSVSREKKESFPLTVTSAQKNPTAFYLCASSLIRDRGEQYFGPGTRLTVT.

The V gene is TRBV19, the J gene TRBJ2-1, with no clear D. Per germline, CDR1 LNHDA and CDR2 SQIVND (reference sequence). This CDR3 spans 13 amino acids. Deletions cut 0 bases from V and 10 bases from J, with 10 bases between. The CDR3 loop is CASSIDTRREQFF. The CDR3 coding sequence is TGTGCCAGTAGTATAGATACCCGCCGGGAGCAGTTCTTC.

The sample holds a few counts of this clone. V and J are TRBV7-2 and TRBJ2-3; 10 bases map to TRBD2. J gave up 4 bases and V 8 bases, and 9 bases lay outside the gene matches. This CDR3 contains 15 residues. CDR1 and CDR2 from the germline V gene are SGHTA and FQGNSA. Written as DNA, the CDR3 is TGTGCCAGCCTATTTACTCTAGCGGGGGCAGATACGCAGTATTTT. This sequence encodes CASLFTLAGADTQYF.

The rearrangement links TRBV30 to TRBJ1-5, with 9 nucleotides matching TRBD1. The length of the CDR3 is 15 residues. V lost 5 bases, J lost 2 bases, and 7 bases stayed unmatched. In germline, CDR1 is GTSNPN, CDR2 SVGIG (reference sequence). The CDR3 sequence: CAWGGQGKGNQPQHF. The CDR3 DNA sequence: TGTGCCTGGGGCGGACAGGGGAAGGGCAATCAGCCCCAGCATTTT.

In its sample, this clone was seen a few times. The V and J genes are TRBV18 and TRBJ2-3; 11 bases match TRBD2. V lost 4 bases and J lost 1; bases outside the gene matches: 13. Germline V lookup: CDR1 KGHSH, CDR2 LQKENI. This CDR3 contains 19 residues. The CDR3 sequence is CASSRITSGGPLGTDTQYF. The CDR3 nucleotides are TGTGCCAGCTCACGAATTACTAGCGGGGGTCCTCTTGGCACAGATACGCAGTATTTT.

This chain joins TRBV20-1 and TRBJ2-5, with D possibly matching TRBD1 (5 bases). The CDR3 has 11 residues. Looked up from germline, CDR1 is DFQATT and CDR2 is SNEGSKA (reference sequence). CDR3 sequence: CVGHYQETQYF. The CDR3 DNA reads TGCGTAGGACACTACCAAGAGACCCAGTACTTC.

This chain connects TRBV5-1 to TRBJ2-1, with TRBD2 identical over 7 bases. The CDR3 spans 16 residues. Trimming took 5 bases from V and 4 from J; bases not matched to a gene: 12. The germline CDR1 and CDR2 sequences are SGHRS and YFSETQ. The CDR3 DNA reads TGCGCCAGCAGGGGGTGGAGCGGGGACGGATACAATGAGCAGTTCTTC. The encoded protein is CASRGWSGDGYNEQFF.

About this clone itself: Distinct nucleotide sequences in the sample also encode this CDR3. The CDR3 sequence: CASSLESSYNSPLHF. The CDR3 nucleotides read TGCGCCAGCAGCTTGGAGAGCTCCTATAATTCACCCCTCCACTTT. V gene TRBV5-1 combines with J gene TRBJ1-6; D is undetermined. Germline CDR1 is SGHRS and CDR2 is YFSETQ. The V end lost 0 bases, the J end lost 0 bases, and 4 bases lay between the germline ends. This CDR3 region has 15 residues.

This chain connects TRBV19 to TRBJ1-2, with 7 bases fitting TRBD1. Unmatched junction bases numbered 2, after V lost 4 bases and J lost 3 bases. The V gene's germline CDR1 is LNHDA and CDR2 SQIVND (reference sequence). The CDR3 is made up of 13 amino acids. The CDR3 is CASSNTGDYGYTF. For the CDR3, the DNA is TGTGCCAGTAGTAATACAGGGGACTATGGCTACACCTTC.

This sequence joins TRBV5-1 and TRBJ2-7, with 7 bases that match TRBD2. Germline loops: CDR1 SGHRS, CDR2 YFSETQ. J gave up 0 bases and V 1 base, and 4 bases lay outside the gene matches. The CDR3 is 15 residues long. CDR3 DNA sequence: TGCGCCAGCAGCTTGTTTAGCGGGTTCTCCTACGAGCAGTACTTC. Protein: CASSLFSGFSYEQYF. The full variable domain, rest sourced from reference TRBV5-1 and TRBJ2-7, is KAGVTQTPRYLIKTRGQQVTLSCSPISGHRSVSWYQQTPGQGLQFLFEYFSETQRNKGNFPGRFSGRQFSNSRSEMNVSTLELGDSALYLCASSLFSGFSYEQYFGPGTRLTVT.

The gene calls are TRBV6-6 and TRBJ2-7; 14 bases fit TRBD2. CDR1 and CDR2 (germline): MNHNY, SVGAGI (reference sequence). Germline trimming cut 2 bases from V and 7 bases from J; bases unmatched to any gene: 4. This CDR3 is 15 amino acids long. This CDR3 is CASSYGTSGSVEQYF. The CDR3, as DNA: TGTGCCAGCAGTTACGGGACTAGCGGGAGTGTTGAGCAGTACTTC.

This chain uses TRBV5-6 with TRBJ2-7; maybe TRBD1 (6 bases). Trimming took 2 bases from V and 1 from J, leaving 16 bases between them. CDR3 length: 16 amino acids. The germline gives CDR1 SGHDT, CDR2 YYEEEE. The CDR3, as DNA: TGTGCCAGCAGCTTTGTAGGGACACAAGGGTCCTACGAGCAGTACTTC. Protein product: CASSFVGTQGSYEQYF. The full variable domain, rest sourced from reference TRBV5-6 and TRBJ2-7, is DAGVTQSPTHLIKTRGQQVTLRCSPKSGHDTVSWYQQALGQGPQFIFQYYEEEERQRGNFPDRFSGHQFPNYSSELNVNALLLGDSALYLCASSFVGTQGSYEQYFGPGTRLTVT.

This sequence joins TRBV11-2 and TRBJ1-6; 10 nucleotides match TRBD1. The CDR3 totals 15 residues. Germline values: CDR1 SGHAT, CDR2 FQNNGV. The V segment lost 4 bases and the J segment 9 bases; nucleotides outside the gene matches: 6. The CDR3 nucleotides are TGTGCCAGCAGCTACCGGGACAGGGGAGGTTCACCCCTCCACTTT. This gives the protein CASSYRDRGGSPLHF.

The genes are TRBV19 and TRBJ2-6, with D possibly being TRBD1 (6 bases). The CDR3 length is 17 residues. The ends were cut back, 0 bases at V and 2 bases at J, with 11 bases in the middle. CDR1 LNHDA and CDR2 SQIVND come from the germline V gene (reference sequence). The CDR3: CASSIERTAPGANVLTF. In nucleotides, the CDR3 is TGTGCCAGTAGTATAGAACGGACAGCCCCTGGGGCCAACGTCCTGACTTTC.

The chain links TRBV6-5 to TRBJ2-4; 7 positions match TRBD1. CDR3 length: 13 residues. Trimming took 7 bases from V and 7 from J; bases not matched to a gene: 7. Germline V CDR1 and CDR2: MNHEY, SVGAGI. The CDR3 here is CASKETGLNIQYF. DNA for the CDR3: TGTGCCAGCAAAGAGACAGGGCTCAACATTCAGTACTTC.

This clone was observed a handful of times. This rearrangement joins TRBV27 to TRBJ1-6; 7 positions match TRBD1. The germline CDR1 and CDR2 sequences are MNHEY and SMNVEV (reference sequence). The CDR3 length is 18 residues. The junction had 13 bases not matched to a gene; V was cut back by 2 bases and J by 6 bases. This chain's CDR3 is CASSLVTGAPSPNSPLHF. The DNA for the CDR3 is TGTGCCAGCAGTTTAGTCACAGGGGCCCCTAGCCCTAATTCACCCCTCCACTTT.

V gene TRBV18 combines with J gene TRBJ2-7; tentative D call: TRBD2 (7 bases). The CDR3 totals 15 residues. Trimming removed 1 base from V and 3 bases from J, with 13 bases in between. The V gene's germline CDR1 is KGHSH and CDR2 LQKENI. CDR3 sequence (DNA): TGTGCCAGCTCACCACTGGGGGGGGCGTTCTACGAGCAGTACTTC. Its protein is CASSPLGGAFYEQYF.

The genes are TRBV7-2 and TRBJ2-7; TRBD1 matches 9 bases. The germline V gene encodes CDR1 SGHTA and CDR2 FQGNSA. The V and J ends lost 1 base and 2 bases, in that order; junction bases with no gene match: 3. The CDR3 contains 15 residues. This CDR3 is CASSLVGQGPYEQYF. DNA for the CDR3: TGTGCCAGCAGCTTAGTGGGACAGGGCCCCTACGAGCAGTACTTC.

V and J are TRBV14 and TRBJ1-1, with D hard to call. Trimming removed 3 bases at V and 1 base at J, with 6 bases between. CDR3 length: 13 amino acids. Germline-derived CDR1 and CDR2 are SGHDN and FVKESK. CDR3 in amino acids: CASSHSRNTEAFF. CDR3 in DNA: TGTGCCAGCAGCCACTCCAGGAACACTGAAGCTTTCTTT. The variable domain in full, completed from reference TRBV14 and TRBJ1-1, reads EAGVTQFPSHSVIEKGQTVTLRCDPISGHDNLYWYRRVMGKEIKFLLHFVKESKQDESGMPNNRFLAERTGGTYSTLKVQPAELEDSGVYFCASSHSRNTEAFFGQGTRLTVV.

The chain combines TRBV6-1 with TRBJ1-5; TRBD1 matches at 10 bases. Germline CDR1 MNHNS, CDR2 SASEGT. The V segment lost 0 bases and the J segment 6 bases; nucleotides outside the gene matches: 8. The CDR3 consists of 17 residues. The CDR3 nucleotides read TGTGCCAGCAGTGAAGCCCCCGGGACAGGGGTGCGTCAGCCCCAGCATTTT. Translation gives CASSEAPGTGVRQPQHF.

CDR3 protein: CASSVGPQGGDEQFF. CDR3 coding DNA: TGTGCCAGCAGCGTAGGACCGCAGGGGGGCGATGAGCAGTTCTTC. The chain has TRBV9 and TRBJ2-1, with a possible D match to TRBD1 (7 bases). CDR3 length equals 15 residues. Germline lookup yields CDR1 SGDLS and CDR2 YYNGEE. V lost 0 bases, J lost 8 bases, and 15 bases lay in between.

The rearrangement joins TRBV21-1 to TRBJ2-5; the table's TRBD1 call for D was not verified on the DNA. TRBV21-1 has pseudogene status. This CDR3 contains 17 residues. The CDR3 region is CASSRAPGHPWGETQYF. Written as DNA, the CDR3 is TGTGCCAGCAGCAGAGCCCCGGGACACCCATGGGGAGAGACCCAGTACTTC.

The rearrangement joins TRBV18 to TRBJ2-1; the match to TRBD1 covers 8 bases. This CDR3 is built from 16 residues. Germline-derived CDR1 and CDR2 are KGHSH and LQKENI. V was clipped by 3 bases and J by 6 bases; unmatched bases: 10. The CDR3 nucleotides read TGTGCCAGCTCACCCCCCGGGCAGGGGGCGACCAATGAGCAGTTCTTC. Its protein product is CASSPPGQGATNEQFF.